This TCR beta chain was captured in a study of beta chain features in type 1 diabetes. The V gene's germline CDR1 is SGHNT and CDR2 YYREEE (reference sequence). V lost 1 base, J lost 5 bases, and 16 bases lay in between. CDR3 size: 15 residues. Sequenced material consisted of expressed TCRB transcripts (all of the isolated RNA was reverse transcribed). Libraries were prepared by immunoSEQ multiplex PCR; TCRdb keeps only in-frame clonotypes and omits some of them. The data show 40,000 to 45,000 clones, 45% to 50% seen once. The sequence derives from a young woman in good health. The sequencing sample was made of central memory CD4+ T cells from blood. The rearrangement uses TRBV5-4 and TRBJ2-7; weak D call: TRBD2 (5 bases). This chain's CDR3 is CASSLSASRDHEQYF. CDR3 nucleotides: TGTGCCAGCAGCTTGTCTGCTAGCCGCGACCACGAGCAGTACTTC.